The rows below give T cell receptor beta chains drawn from one sample of a study of OX40 agonist ivuxolimab in advanced cancers. Profiling relied on immunoSEQ multiplex PCR, and the TCRdb table lists in-frame clones only, not all of them. The sample yields around 90,000 clones, 87% seen once. The material sequenced was CD4+ or CD8+ T cells sorted from blood, taken in a trial of the OX40 agonist ivuxolimab. These TCRs come from an adult with an advanced solid tumor such as melanoma, head and neck, liver or kidney cancer. The CDR3 runs from the conserved cysteine through the conserved F or W. The D gene is left open where the match is weak. For some rows the clone size is stated as once, few or many, or as a class when expanded; others skip it.

v_gene: TRBV11-2
d_gene: TRBD2
abundance: .
j_gene: TRBJ2-1
CDR3nt: TGTGCCAGCAGCTTACCTAGCGGGGGAGGGAAAAACAATGAGCAGTTCTTC
CDR3aa: CASSLPSGGGKNNEQFF

v_gene: TRBV5-6
d_gene: .
abundance: .
j_gene: TRBJ2-7
CDR3nt: TGTGCCAGCAGCCCCAGGACAGTCATCTCCTACGAGCAGTACTTC
CDR3aa: CASSPRTVISYEQYF

v_gene: TRBV7-6
d_gene: .
abundance: .
j_gene: TRBJ2-3
CDR3nt: TGTGCCAGCAGCTTAGATTCCCAGGGGATCACAGATACGCAGTATTTT
CDR3aa: CASSLDSQGITDTQYF

v_gene: TRBV11-2
d_gene: .
abundance: .
j_gene: TRBJ1-4
CDR3nt: TGTGCCAGCAGCTTAGCCGGGAGAAATGAAAAACTGTTTTTT
CDR3aa: CASSLAGRNEKLFF

v_gene: TRBV27
d_gene: .
abundance: .
j_gene: TRBJ1-3
CDR3nt: TGTGCCAGCAGGGGAAGCTCTGGAAACACCATATATTTT
CDR3aa: CASRGSSGNTIYF

v_gene: TRBV5-1
d_gene: .
abundance: .
j_gene: TRBJ2-7
CDR3nt: TGCGCCAGCAGCTTGGAGGGCTCATTAAACCCCGAGCAGTACTTC
CDR3aa: CASSLEGSLNPEQYF

v_gene: TRBV21-1
d_gene: .
abundance: .
j_gene: TRBJ1-1
CDR3nt: TGTGCCAGCAGCGGGGCTACAGGGGGGGCTGAAGCTTTCTTT
CDR3aa: CASSGATGGAEAFF

v_gene: TRBV23-1
d_gene: .
abundance: .
j_gene: TRBJ1-2
CDR3nt: TGCGCCAGCAGTCAGAGGGAAAAAGCCTGGGCTAACTATGGCTACACCTTC
CDR3aa: CASSQREKAWANYGYTF

v_gene: TRBV6-1
d_gene: TRBD1
abundance: .
j_gene: TRBJ1-1
CDR3nt: TGTGCCAGCAGTGCCTATGGACAGGGTTCCACTGAAGCTTTCTTT
CDR3aa: CASSAYGQGSTEAFF

v_gene: TRBV30
d_gene: .
abundance: .
j_gene: TRBJ1-3
CDR3nt: TGTGCCCGGTCAGTCTCTGGAAACACCATATATTTT
CDR3aa: CARSVSGNTIYF

v_gene: TRBV11-2
d_gene: .
abundance: .
j_gene: TRBJ1-5
CDR3nt: TGTGCCAGCAGCTTAAGCGGGTTTAGCAATCAGCCCCAGCATTTT
CDR3aa: CASSLSGFSNQPQHF

v_gene: TRBV5-6
d_gene: .
abundance: few
j_gene: TRBJ2-7
CDR3nt: TGTGCCAGCAGCTCGGAGGGCGAGCAGTACTTC
CDR3aa: CASSSEGEQYF

v_gene: TRBV30
d_gene: TRBD1
abundance: few
j_gene: TRBJ1-1
CDR3nt: TGTGCCTGGAGACGACAGGGGGCGCTGACTGAAGCTTTCTTT
CDR3aa: CAWRRQGALTEAFF

v_gene: TRBV27
d_gene: .
abundance: .
j_gene: TRBJ1-1
CDR3nt: TGTGCCAGTAGTTTAGGGAATATTGAAGCTTTCTTT
CDR3aa: CASSLGNIEAFF

v_gene: TRBV19
d_gene: .
abundance: .
j_gene: TRBJ1-4
CDR3nt: TGTGCCAGTACCTCGGGGAGGTCGACTAATGAAAAACTGTTTTTT
CDR3aa: CASTSGRSTNEKLFF

v_gene: TRBV5-6
d_gene: .
abundance: .
j_gene: TRBJ1-4
CDR3nt: TGTGCCAGCAGCCTTGACACGAACCAACTGTTTTTT
CDR3aa: CASSLDTNQLFF

v_gene: TRBV4-2
d_gene: TRBD2
abundance: once
j_gene: TRBJ2-7
CDR3nt: TGTGCCAGCAGCCAATCGGGACTAGCGGGCCCTAAAGAGCAGTACTTC
CDR3aa: CASSQSGLAGPKEQYF

v_gene: TRBV6-5
d_gene: .
abundance: .
j_gene: TRBJ1-6
CDR3nt: TGTGCCAGCAGTTACACTGGTTCACCCCTCCACTTT
CDR3aa: CASSYTGSPLHF

v_gene: TRBV4-3
d_gene: .
abundance: .
j_gene: TRBJ1-4
CDR3nt: TGCGCCAGCAGCCCTAATGGGCAAACAACTAATGAAAAACTGTTTTTT
CDR3aa: CASSPNGQTTNEKLFF

v_gene: TRBV10-2
d_gene: TRBD1
abundance: .
j_gene: TRBJ1-3
CDR3nt: TGCGCCAGCAGGCCCGGGACAGGGGTGGGCGACAACACCATATATTTT
CDR3aa: CASRPGTGVGDNTIYF

v_gene: TRBV5-1
d_gene: TRBD1
abundance: .
j_gene: TRBJ1-3
CDR3nt: TGCGCCAGCAGCCAGCGGACAGGGGGTACTGGAAACACCATATATTTT
CDR3aa: CASSQRTGGTGNTIYF

v_gene: TRBV7-3
d_gene: .
abundance: once
j_gene: TRBJ2-1
CDR3nt: TGTGCCAGCAGCTTCGGGGGGCCGTACAATGAGCAGTTCTTC
CDR3aa: CASSFGGPYNEQFF

v_gene: TRBV11-2
d_gene: .
abundance: .
j_gene: TRBJ1-2
CDR3nt: TGTGCCAGCAGCTTAAAGGGAACTAACTATGGCTACACCTTC
CDR3aa: CASSLKGTNYGYTF

v_gene: TRBV5-1
d_gene: .
abundance: .
j_gene: TRBJ1-1
CDR3nt: TGCGCCAGCAGCGGATCAAACACTGAAGCTTTCTTT
CDR3aa: CASSGSNTEAFF

v_gene: TRBV7-9
d_gene: .
abundance: .
j_gene: TRBJ1-3
CDR3nt: TGTGCCAGCAGCTCCTCCGGGACTGGAAACACCATATATTTT
CDR3aa: CASSSSGTGNTIYF

v_gene: TRBV7-9
d_gene: .
abundance: .
j_gene: TRBJ2-3
CDR3nt: TGTGCCAGCAGCCCTATCGGGGGCGGAACAGATACGCAGTATTTT
CDR3aa: CASSPIGGGTDTQYF

v_gene: TRBV7-3
d_gene: .
abundance: .
j_gene: TRBJ2-2
CDR3nt: TGTGCCAGCAGCTCACTTACCGGGACCACCGGGGAGCTGTTTTTT
CDR3aa: CASSSLTGTTGELFF

v_gene: TRBV27
d_gene: TRBD1
abundance: .
j_gene: TRBJ1-2
CDR3nt: TGTGCCAGCAGTTTGGCAGGGGGGATCTATGGCTACACCTTC
CDR3aa: CASSLAGGIYGYTF

v_gene: TRBV14
d_gene: TRBD2
abundance: .
j_gene: TRBJ2-2
CDR3nt: TGTGCCAGCAGCCCCACCGGGGGGGCCAGAAACACCGGGGAGCTGTTTTTT
CDR3aa: CASSPTGGARNTGELFF

v_gene: TRBV6-6
d_gene: TRBD1
abundance: .
j_gene: TRBJ1-2
CDR3nt: TGTGCCAGCAGAATGGACAGGGGCGTCCGTTACACCTTC
CDR3aa: CASRMDRGVRYTF

v_gene: TRBV6-5
d_gene: TRBD1
abundance: .
j_gene: TRBJ1-6
CDR3nt: TGTGCCAGCAGTTATGAGGGGGCTAATTCACCCCTCCACTTT
CDR3aa: CASSYEGANSPLHF

v_gene: TRBV14
d_gene: .
abundance: .
j_gene: TRBJ1-2
CDR3nt: TGTGCCAGCAGCCAACCCCCGTATGGCTACACCTTC
CDR3aa: CASSQPPYGYTF

v_gene: TRBV5-1
d_gene: .
abundance: .
j_gene: TRBJ2-7
CDR3nt: TGCGCCAGCAGCTTGGCCGGGACCTACGAGCAGTACTTC
CDR3aa: CASSLAGTYEQYF

v_gene: TRBV11-2
d_gene: TRBD1
abundance: .
j_gene: TRBJ2-7
CDR3nt: TGTGCCAGCAGCCGACTGCGGACAGGGGGCTTGTCCTACGAGCAGTACTTC
CDR3aa: CASSRLRTGGLSYEQYF

v_gene: TRBV27
d_gene: .
abundance: .
j_gene: TRBJ1-5
CDR3nt: TGTGCCAGCAGCCTAAACCGGGGCAGTATTAGCAATCAGCCCCAGCATTTT
CDR3aa: CASSLNRGSISNQPQHF

v_gene: TRBV2
d_gene: TRBD2
abundance: .
j_gene: TRBJ2-7
CDR3nt: TGTGCCAGCACTAGCGGGGCCCCACGGTCCCTCGAGCAGTACTTC
CDR3aa: CASTSGAPRSLEQYF

v_gene: TRBV18
d_gene: .
abundance: .
j_gene: TRBJ2-1
CDR3nt: TGTGCCAGCTCATCCGACCTAAATGAGCAGTTCTTC
CDR3aa: CASSSDLNEQFF

v_gene: TRBV20-1
d_gene: .
abundance: .
j_gene: TRBJ2-3
CDR3nt: TGCAGTGCTTCTAGCACAGATACGCAGTATTTT
CDR3aa: CSASSTDTQYF

v_gene: TRBV30
d_gene: .
abundance: .
j_gene: TRBJ2-5
CDR3nt: TGTGCCTGGAGTGTAGAAGGCGCGGAGTTCGTGAGAGGGACCCAGTACTTC
CDR3aa: CAWSVEGAEFVRGTQYF

v_gene: TRBV15
d_gene: .
abundance: .
j_gene: TRBJ2-7
CDR3nt: TGTGCCACCAGCAGAGATGGGCCAGGGGTCTACGAGCAGTACTTC
CDR3aa: CATSRDGPGVYEQYF

v_gene: TRBV10-1
d_gene: TRBD1
abundance: .
j_gene: TRBJ2-3
CDR3nt: TGCGCCAGCAGTGAGTTATACCGACAGGGGGCTTCAGATACGCAGTATTTT
CDR3aa: CASSELYRQGASDTQYF

v_gene: TRBV6-1
d_gene: .
abundance: once
j_gene: TRBJ2-7
CDR3nt: TGTGCCAGCAGCCCCCAAGCCTACGAGCAGTACTTC
CDR3aa: CASSPQAYEQYF

v_gene: TRBV5-6
d_gene: .
abundance: .
j_gene: TRBJ2-7
CDR3nt: TGTGCCAGCAGCTTGTCAGGGGCCTACGAGCAGTACTTC
CDR3aa: CASSLSGAYEQYF